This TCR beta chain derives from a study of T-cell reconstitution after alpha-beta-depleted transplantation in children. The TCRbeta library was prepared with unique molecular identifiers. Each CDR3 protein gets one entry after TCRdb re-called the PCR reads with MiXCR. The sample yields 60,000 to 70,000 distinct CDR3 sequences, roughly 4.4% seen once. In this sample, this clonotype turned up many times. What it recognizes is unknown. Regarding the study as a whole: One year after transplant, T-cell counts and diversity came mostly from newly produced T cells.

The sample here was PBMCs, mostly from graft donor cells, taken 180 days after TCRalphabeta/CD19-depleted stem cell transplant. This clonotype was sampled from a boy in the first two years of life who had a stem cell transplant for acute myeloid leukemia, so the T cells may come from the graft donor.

CDR3 bases: TGTGCCACCAGCGGACTCTCGAACGCGGCACCCCTCCACTTT. This codes for CATSGLSNAAPLHF. The rearrangement uses TRBV15 and TRBJ1-6; D unclear. This CDR3 comprises 14 residues. V dropped 5 bases and J dropped 11 bases, with 16 bases sitting between them. Germline V gene lookup returns CDR1 LNHNV and CDR2 YYDKDF (reference sequence). Full variable domain (remainder filled in from reference TRBV15 and TRBJ1-6): DAMVIQNPRYQVTQFGKPVTLSCSQTLNHNVMYWYQQKSSQAPKLLFHYYDKDFNNEADTPDNFQSRRPNTSFCFLDIRSPGLGDTAMYLCATSGLSNAAPLHFGNGTRLTVT.